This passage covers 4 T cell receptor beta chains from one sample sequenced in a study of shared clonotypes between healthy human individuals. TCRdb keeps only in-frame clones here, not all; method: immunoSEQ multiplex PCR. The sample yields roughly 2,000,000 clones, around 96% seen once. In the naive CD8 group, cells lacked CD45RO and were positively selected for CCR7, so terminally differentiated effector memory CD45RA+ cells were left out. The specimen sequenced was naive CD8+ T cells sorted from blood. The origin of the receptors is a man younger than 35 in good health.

CDR3 nucleotide sequence: TGCGCCAGCAGCCAAGATCCGACAGGAATCTCCTACGAGCAGTACTTC. Translated, it gives CASSQDPTGISYEQYF. This chain connects TRBV4-3 to TRBJ2-7; possible D gene TRBD1, 6 bases. The CDR3 spans 16 residues. V dropped 0 bases and J dropped 0 bases, with 12 bases sitting between them. Germline V CDR1 and CDR2: LGHNA, YSLEER.

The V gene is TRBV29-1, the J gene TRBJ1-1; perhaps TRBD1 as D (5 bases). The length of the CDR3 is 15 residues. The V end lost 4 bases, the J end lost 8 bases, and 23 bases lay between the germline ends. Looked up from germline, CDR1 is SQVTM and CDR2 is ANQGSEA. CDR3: CSVVYPGSISTEAFF. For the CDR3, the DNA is TGCAGCGTTGTTTACCCAGGGTCGATATCAACCGAAGCTTTCTTT. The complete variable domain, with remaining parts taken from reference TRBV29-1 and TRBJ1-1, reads SAVISQKPSRDICQRGTSLTIQCQVDSQVTMMFWYRQQPGQSLTLIATANQGSEATYESGFVIDKFPISRPNLTFSTLTVSNMSPEDSSIYLCSVVYPGSISTEAFFGQGTRLTVV.

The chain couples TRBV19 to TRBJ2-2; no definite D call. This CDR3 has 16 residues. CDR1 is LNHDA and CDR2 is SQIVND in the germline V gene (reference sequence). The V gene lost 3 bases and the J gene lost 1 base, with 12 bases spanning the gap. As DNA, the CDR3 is TGTGCCAGTAGTATGACTTCCGCCAGGAACACCGGGGAGCTGTTTTTT. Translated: CASSMTSARNTGELFF. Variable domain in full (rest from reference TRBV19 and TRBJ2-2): DGGITQSPKYLFRKEGQNVTLSCEQNLNHDAMYWYRQDPGQGLRLIYYSQIVNDFQKGDIAEGYSVSREKKESFPLTVTSAQKNPTAFYLCASSMTSARNTGELFFGEGSRLTVL.

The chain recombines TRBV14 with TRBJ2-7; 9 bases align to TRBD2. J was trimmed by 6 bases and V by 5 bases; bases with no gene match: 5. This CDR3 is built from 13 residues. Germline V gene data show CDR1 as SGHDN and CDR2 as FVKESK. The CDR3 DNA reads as TGTGCCAGCAGCGGGACTAGCTTGGGCGAGCAGTACTTC. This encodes CASSGTSLGEQYF.